Listed below are T cell receptor beta chains from one sample, sequenced in a study of PD-1 blockade in mismatch repair-deficient tumors. The protocol was immunoSEQ multiplex PCR, while the TCRdb copy is restricted to in-frame clones and leaves out a portion. The sample shows about 34,000 clones, 65% to 85% of them seen only once. Material: PBMCs, obtained 6 to 7 weeks after starting pembrolizumab. The receptors here all came from an adult with mismatch repair-deficient cancer. Each CDR3 is given with its conserved first and last residue. The D gene is left open where the match is weak. Clone size is given for some rows only: seen once, a few or many times, or a class if the clone is expanded.

j_call,d_call,v_call,clone_size,cdr3_aa,cdr3_nt
TRBJ1-3,.,TRBV29-1,.,CSVLAGGKNTIYF,TGCAGCGTTCTCGCGGGAGGAAAAAACACCATATATTTT
TRBJ2-3,TRBD2,TRBV9,.,CASSSLAGEADTQYF,TGTGCCAGCAGCTCCTTAGCGGGAGAGGCAGATACGCAGTATTTT
TRBJ1-5,.,TRBV29-1,.,CSVRGGAAQPQHF,TGCAGCGTTCGGGGAGGGGCTGCTCAGCCCCAGCATTTT
TRBJ1-5,.,TRBV2,.,CASSEGRGNQPQHF,TGTGCCAGCAGTGAAGGCCGGGGGAATCAGCCCCAGCATTTT
TRBJ2-1,TRBD2,TRBV7-2,.,CASSPPGLAGTYNEQFF,TGTGCCAGCAGCCCCCCGGGACTAGCGGGCACCTACAATGAGCAGTTCTTC
TRBJ1-2,TRBD1,TRBV27,.,CATATGVGGRGYTF,TGTGCCACCGCAACAGGGGTCGGGGGAAGAGGCTACACCTTC
TRBJ2-4,.,TRBV15,once,CATSRAIRVWGLGGNIQYF,TGTGCCACCAGCAGAGCCATCCGGGTCTGGGGCCTAGGGGGAAACATTCAGTACTTC
TRBJ2-7,TRBD1,TRBV5-1,few,CASSLRDRNPYEQYF,TGCGCCAGCAGCTTGAGGGACAGAAACCCCTACGAGCAGTACTTC
TRBJ2-7,.,TRBV7-9,few,CASSLIGDSYEQYF,TGTGCCAGCAGCTTAATAGGGGACTCCTACGAGCAGTACTTC
TRBJ1-5,.,TRBV2,.,CASSADSFRQPQHF,TGTGCCAGCAGTGCGGACAGTTTTCGACAGCCCCAGCATTTT
TRBJ2-7,TRBD1,TRBV9,.,CASSATGTGGYEQYF,TGTGCCAGCAGCGCGACCGGGACAGGGGGTTACGAGCAGTACTTC
TRBJ2-7,TRBD2,TRBV11-2,.,CASSLIRTSGRGKTYEQYF,TGTGCCAGCAGCTTAATTAGGACTAGCGGGAGGGGAAAGACCTACGAGCAGTACTTC
TRBJ2-7,TRBD2,TRBV28,.,CASSLGGGSYEQYF,TGTGCCAGCAGTTTAGGGGGGGGATCCTACGAGCAGTACTTC
TRBJ1-5,TRBD1,TRBV2,.,CASSSGTGTNQPQHF,TGTGCCAGCAGTTCCGGGACAGGCACCAATCAGCCCCAGCATTTT
TRBJ2-5,.,TRBV19,.,CASRKGLQETQYF,TGTGCCAGTAGGAAGGGACTCCAAGAGACCCAGTACTTC
TRBJ1-2,TRBD1,TRBV28,.,CASGTVQSRYGYTF,TGTGCCAGCGGGACAGTTCAATCGCGCTATGGCTACACCTTC
TRBJ2-7,.,TRBV4-1,.,CASSQAGTRNEQYF,TGCGCCAGCAGCCAGGCCGGGACACGCAACGAGCAGTACTTC
TRBJ1-2,.,TRBV2,.,CASSQTVNYGYTF,TGTGCCAGCAGTCAGACAGTTAACTATGGCTACACCTTC
TRBJ2-3,TRBD2,TRBV5-1,.,CASSLTSGSADTQYF,TGCGCCAGCAGCTTAACTAGCGGGAGTGCAGATACGCAGTATTTT
TRBJ2-5,.,TRBV30,.,CAWSGNWRETQYF,TGTGCCTGGAGTGGAAATTGGCGGGAGACCCAGTACTTC
TRBJ1-2,.,TRBV4-1,.,CASSQGSRRGYTF,TGCGCCAGCAGCCAAGGGTCCCGGAGGGGCTACACCTTC
TRBJ2-1,TRBD2,TRBV10-3,.,CAIFPTRGSSYNEQFF,TGTGCCATCTTTCCCACCCGCGGGAGCTCCTACAATGAGCAGTTCTTC
TRBJ2-7,.,TRBV7-2,.,CASSTGMNYEQYF,TGTGCCAGCAGTACAGGGATGAACTACGAGCAGTACTTC
TRBJ2-1,TRBD1,TRBV28,.,CASLRDSSYNEQFF,TGTGCCAGCCTAAGGGACAGCTCCTACAATGAGCAGTTCTTC
TRBJ2-5,.,TRBV5-8,.,CASSLFNQDQYF,TGTGCCAGCAGCCTGTTTAATCAGGACCAGTACTTC
TRBJ2-2,TRBD1,TRBV28,.,CASTSAGGGGGELFF,TGTGCCAGCACCTCCGCAGGGGGCGGCGGCGGGGAGCTGTTTTTT
TRBJ2-7,.,TRBV6-4,.,CASSVRGDVYEQYF,TGTGCCAGCAGTGTTAGAGGAGACGTCTACGAGCAGTACTTC
TRBJ1-3,.,TRBV28,.,CASNLQPRDTIYF,TGTGCCAGCAACCTCCAGCCGAGGGACACCATATATTTT
TRBJ2-1,TRBD2,TRBV30,.,CAWSVYAGANEQFF,TGTGCCTGGAGTGTATATGCGGGAGCCAATGAGCAGTTCTTC
TRBJ1-1,.,TRBV5-1,.,CASSLGANTEAFF,TGCGCCAGCAGCTTGGGAGCGAACACTGAAGCTTTCTTT
TRBJ2-7,TRBD2,TRBV7-9,.,CASASTRENPYEQYF,TGTGCCAGCGCATCAACGCGGGAGAACCCCTACGAGCAGTACTTC
TRBJ2-2,TRBD1,TRBV29-1,.,CSVGTGKGTGELFF,TGCAGCGTTGGGACAGGCAAGGGCACCGGGGAGCTGTTTTTT
TRBJ2-7,.,TRBV2,once,CASSEDRTPLEQYF,TGTGCCAGCAGTGAAGACAGAACCCCGCTCGAGCAGTACTTC
TRBJ2-7,TRBD1,TRBV15,.,CATRGSGTGGYEQYF,TGTGCCACCAGAGGGTCCGGGACAGGGGGCTACGAGCAGTACTTC
TRBJ2-7,.,TRBV27,.,CASSLSPGGLLTYEQYF,TGTGCCAGCAGTTTATCGCCCGGGGGTTTACTAACCTACGAGCAGTACTTC
TRBJ2-3,.,TRBV28,.,CASSLSRAGTDTQYF,TGTGCCAGCAGTTTAAGTCGAGCTGGCACAGATACGCAGTATTTT
TRBJ2-7,TRBD1,TRBV25-1,medium-sized,CASSRQGPTYEQYF,TGTGCCAGCAGCAGACAGGGTCCGACGTACGAGCAGTACTTC
TRBJ2-1,.,TRBV4-1,.,CASSQDLLVVGYNEQFF,TGCGCCAGCAGCCAAGACCTCCTAGTAGTAGGCTACAATGAGCAGTTCTTC
TRBJ2-3,TRBD2,TRBV2,once,CASSLTSTTDTQYF,TGTGCCAGCAGTTTGACTAGCACCACAGATACGCAGTATTTT
TRBJ2-1,TRBD2,TRBV6-6,.,CASSFASGRVDEQFF,TGTGCCAGCAGTTTCGCTAGCGGGAGGGTCGATGAGCAGTTCTTC
TRBJ2-1,.,TRBV29-1,.,CSGQREQEQFF,TGCAGCGGTCAACGGGAACAAGAGCAGTTCTTC
TRBJ1-2,TRBD1,TRBV30,.,CAWSAGTAYGYTF,TGTGCCTGGAGCGCCGGGACAGCCTATGGCTACACCTTC
TRBJ2-1,.,TRBV5-8,.,CASSVDSNEQFF,TGTGCCAGCAGCGTCGACAGCAATGAGCAGTTCTTC
TRBJ1-1,TRBD1,TRBV19,.,CASSIYQIGGRTEAFF,TGTGCCAGTAGTATATATCAAATAGGGGGCAGGACTGAAGCTTTCTTT
TRBJ1-1,TRBD1,TRBV6-5,.,CASSMTGGGEAFF,TGTGCCAGCAGCATGACAGGGGGTGGAGAGGCTTTCTTT
TRBJ2-1,.,TRBV19,.,CASSLQRQAGYNEQFF,TGTGCCAGTAGTTTACAAAGGCAGGCCGGCTACAATGAGCAGTTCTTC
TRBJ2-7,.,TRBV28,.,CASSSFSGSYEQYF,TGTGCCAGCAGTTCTTTCTCAGGGTCTTACGAGCAGTACTTC
TRBJ1-1,.,TRBV12-5,.,CASGLAQGDREAFF,TGTGCTAGTGGTTTGGCTCAGGGCGACCGGGAAGCTTTCTTT
TRBJ2-1,.,TRBV11-2,.,CASSPPREPEQFF,TGTGCCAGCAGCCCCCCCAGGGAACCTGAGCAGTTCTTC
TRBJ2-5,TRBD1,TRBV9,.,CASSVGPGTEETQYF,TGTGCCAGCAGCGTAGGGCCCGGGACAGAAGAGACCCAGTACTTC
TRBJ2-7,.,TRBV10-3,.,CAISEVDTTSYEQYF,TGTGCCATCAGTGAAGTGGACACTACCTCCTACGAGCAGTACTTC
TRBJ2-3,.,TRBV2,once,CASSERGGGGDTQYF,TGTGCCAGCAGTGAAAGGGGTGGGGGAGGCGATACGCAGTATTTT